The rows below give T cell receptor beta chains drawn from one sample of a study of T cell responses to AZD1222 COVID-19 vaccine. The data were produced by immunoSEQ multiplex PCR, yet TCRdb's version contains in-frame clones alone and is incomplete. The data hold 150,000 to 200,000 clones, with approximately 92% observed a single time. This sample comprised peripheral blood, obtained on day 0 of AZD1222 vaccination. The receptor source for this set is an adult in good health. Both conserved end residues are trimmed from each CDR3. Each record gives: V gene, J gene, CDR3 protein.

v_gene: TRBV7-2; j_gene: TRBJ2-2; CDR3aa: ASSLDGTAVTGELF
v_gene: TRBV5-5; j_gene: TRBJ2-7; CDR3aa: ASSPGVFYEQY
v_gene: TRBV29-1; j_gene: TRBJ2-1; CDR3aa: SVAGTSNEQF
v_gene: TRBV19; j_gene: TRBJ1-5; CDR3aa: ASSLPQGGGNQPQH
v_gene: TRBV24-1; j_gene: TRBJ2-2; CDR3aa: ATSAQEKDTGELF
v_gene: TRBV28; j_gene: TRBJ1-3; CDR3aa: ASRNWGQTGNTIY
v_gene: TRBV5-1; j_gene: TRBJ1-3; CDR3aa: ASRGSGSGNTIY
v_gene: TRBV29-1; j_gene: TRBJ1-1; CDR3aa: SVAGRNTEAF
v_gene: TRBV7-9; j_gene: TRBJ1-2; CDR3aa: ASPPEGTGLNGYT
v_gene: TRBV7-9; j_gene: TRBJ1-1; CDR3aa: ASSSAGGGNTEAF
v_gene: TRBV11-2; j_gene: TRBJ1-1; CDR3aa: ASTLLTGIDTEAF
v_gene: TRBV4-3; j_gene: TRBJ1-4; CDR3aa: ASSGALTDEKLF
v_gene: TRBV6-6; j_gene: TRBJ2-7; CDR3aa: AIRSGGVGEQY
v_gene: TRBV6-1; j_gene: TRBJ2-7; CDR3aa: ASSEAGGKYEQY
v_gene: TRBV15; j_gene: TRBJ1-2; CDR3aa: ATSSRGQGYT
v_gene: TRBV12-5; j_gene: TRBJ1-6; CDR3aa: ASGLPDREYNSPLH
v_gene: TRBV24-1; j_gene: TRBJ2-1; CDR3aa: ATESPAGKYNEQF
v_gene: TRBV6-2/TRBV6-3; j_gene: TRBJ1-2; CDR3aa: ASSYSGHGYGYT
v_gene: TRBV4-2; j_gene: TRBJ1-4; CDR3aa: ASSHADLTTNEKLF
v_gene: TRBV28; j_gene: TRBJ1-3; CDR3aa: ASSLIGTGKNTIY
v_gene: TRBV19; j_gene: TRBJ1-2; CDR3aa: ASSIDRIGTGGYT
v_gene: TRBV11-2; j_gene: TRBJ2-1; CDR3aa: ASSFRVTRIGYNEQF
v_gene: TRBV5-4; j_gene: TRBJ2-2; CDR3aa: ASSRKGGTGELF
v_gene: TRBV9; j_gene: TRBJ2-5; CDR3aa: ASSVGSSTQETQY
v_gene: TRBV29-1; j_gene: TRBJ1-1; CDR3aa: SVSRTLNTEAF
v_gene: TRBV27; j_gene: TRBJ2-3; CDR3aa: ASSLLLGLGADTQY
v_gene: TRBV5-1; j_gene: TRBJ2-3; CDR3aa: ASSLVPGADTQY
v_gene: TRBV30; j_gene: TRBJ2-7; CDR3aa: AMGLAGDEQY
v_gene: TRBV18; j_gene: TRBJ1-2; CDR3aa: ASSPRDRASYGYT
v_gene: TRBV28; j_gene: TRBJ1-5; CDR3aa: ASSEGTGGHQPQH
v_gene: TRBV20-1; j_gene: TRBJ1-1; CDR3aa: SASLHRTAF
v_gene: TRBV9; j_gene: TRBJ1-2; CDR3aa: ASSVEDHYGYT
v_gene: TRBV27; j_gene: TRBJ2-1; CDR3aa: ASSFYRGNEQF
v_gene: TRBV3-1/TRBV3-2; j_gene: TRBJ2-2; CDR3aa: ASSHALSPTRRGGELF
v_gene: TRBV4-1; j_gene: TRBJ2-3; CDR3aa: ASSLRTSGEASTDTQY
v_gene: TRBV4-1; j_gene: TRBJ1-5; CDR3aa: ASSPRLGERQPQH
v_gene: TRBV7-3; j_gene: TRBJ2-1; CDR3aa: ASSFTGLNEQF
v_gene: TRBV7-9; j_gene: TRBJ1-2; CDR3aa: ASSPPGQPGGYT
v_gene: TRBV3-1/TRBV3-2; j_gene: TRBJ2-5; CDR3aa: ASSPSGRGTQY
v_gene: TRBV12-3/TRBV12-4; j_gene: TRBJ1-2; CDR3aa: ASSLVSDRGYT
v_gene: TRBV6-1; j_gene: TRBJ1-6; CDR3aa: ASSADKSSYNSPLH
v_gene: TRBV4-2; j_gene: TRBJ1-1; CDR3aa: ASSQEERGGTEAF
v_gene: TRBV19; j_gene: TRBJ1-6; CDR3aa: ASSRRQSSSPLH
v_gene: TRBV29-1; j_gene: TRBJ1-1; CDR3aa: SGLRAPEAF
v_gene: TRBV29-1; j_gene: TRBJ1-1; CDR3aa: SVESRGGTNTEAF
v_gene: TRBV15; j_gene: TRBJ1-1; CDR3aa: ATSRDGRGREAF
v_gene: TRBV9; j_gene: TRBJ1-3; CDR3aa: ASSPGVGARGNTIY
v_gene: TRBV19; j_gene: TRBJ1-1; CDR3aa: ASSIATGGLWTEAF
v_gene: TRBV5-6; j_gene: TRBJ1-4; CDR3aa: ASSDTGGMEEKLF
v_gene: TRBV11-2; j_gene: TRBJ2-1; CDR3aa: ASSLARGGEQF
v_gene: TRBV2; j_gene: TRBJ2-2; CDR3aa: ASSEALYTGELF
v_gene: TRBV4-2; j_gene: TRBJ1-5; CDR3aa: ASSQDSGSNQPQH
v_gene: TRBV11-2; j_gene: TRBJ2-1; CDR3aa: ASSLGTSGPGVYNEQF
v_gene: TRBV30; j_gene: TRBJ1-2; CDR3aa: AWSPDRVDGYT
v_gene: TRBV28; j_gene: TRBJ1-2; CDR3aa: ASSPWTAFNYGYT
v_gene: TRBV19; j_gene: TRBJ1-5; CDR3aa: ASSIRRGYSNQPQH
v_gene: TRBV29-1; j_gene: TRBJ1-1; CDR3aa: SVEGRLNTEAF